The 27 T cell receptor beta chains presented below share a single source sample, sequenced in a study of spatial heterogeneity in lung cancer. TCRdb reanalysed the 5' RACE reads using MiXCR and keeps one entry per CDR3 protein. The data show approximately 2,300 distinct CDR3 sequences, with about a sixth seen just once and approximately 59% held by the top ten. The time point denotes: sample taken at primary tumor resection. No cells were sorted before sequencing. The whole RNA sequenced was extracted from tumor, nontumor lung or frozen PBMC. Sequencing used PBMCs, obtained at surgery. These receptors originate from a male donor with early-stage non-small cell lung cancer.

V and J are TRBV7-3 and TRBJ2-2; 7 bases agree with TRBD1. Trimming at V came to 3 bases and at J to 5 bases, leaving 3 bases not matched to a gene. The CDR3 is made up of 14 amino acids. Germline loops: CDR1 SGHTA, CDR2 FQGTGA. CDR3 coding DNA: TGTGCCAGCAGCTTTACAGGGGAGACCGGGGAGCTGTTTTTT. Encoded protein: CASSFTGETGELFF.

This clonotype is medium-sized within its sample. This sequence joins TRBV5-1 and TRBJ2-1; 12 bases align to TRBD2. CDR1 is SGHRS and CDR2 is YFSETQ in the germline V gene. Trimming took 6 bases from V and 4 from J; bases not matched to a gene: 5. The CDR3 is 15 residues long. The CDR3 nucleotides are TGCGCCAGCACCAAGACTAGCGGGGGATACAATGAGCAGTTCTTC. It is translated as CASTKTSGGYNEQFF.

This clonotype is medium-sized by share. This sequence joins TRBV23-1 and TRBJ2-5; D call uncertain. TRBV23-1 is noted as an ORF with a role that remains uncertain. This CDR3 contains 10 residues. V dropped 6 bases and J dropped 3 bases, with 2 bases sitting between them. Here the CDR3 reads CASRKETQYF. CDR3 in DNA: TGCGCCAGCAGAAAAGAGACCCAGTACTTC.

This clonotype was seen more than once but under ten times. V usage is TRBV11-1 and J usage is TRBJ2-2, with 7 bases that match TRBD1. This CDR3 is built from 14 residues. Germline loops: CDR1 SGHAT, CDR2 FQDESV (reference sequence). V was pared by 5 bases and J by 5 bases, with 5 bases of the junction left unmatched. The DNA of the CDR3 is TGTGCCAGCAGCATCTACAGGGGTACCGGGGAGCTGTTTTTT. Translating it yields CASSIYRGTGELFF.

This clonotype is termed medium-sized. This chain uses TRBV23-1 with TRBJ1-2; D remains unclear. TRBV23-1 is labeled an ORF, and its function is uncertain. Trimming removed 6 bases at V and 7 bases at J, with 15 bases between. This CDR3 region has 13 residues. In DNA, the CDR3 is TGCGCCAGCAGGAAACACCCCGAGGGTGGCTACACCTTC. It is translated as CASRKHPEGGYTF.

This clonotype counts as medium-sized (0.01 to 0.1%). V usage is TRBV2 and J usage is TRBJ2-7; D may be TRBD2 (6 bases). Between the trimmed V and J ends, which lost 11 bases and 3 bases, there was a span of 17 bases. This CDR3 has 13 residues. Germline V lookup: CDR1 SNHLY, CDR2 FYNNEI. The CDR3, as DNA: TGTGCCGCCAGAGACGGACTAATCTACGAGCAGTACTTC. This encodes CAARDGLIYEQYF.

This clonotype is medium-sized in the sample. The gene calls are TRBV6-5 and TRBJ2-7; 12 nucleotides align to TRBD2. J gave up 5 bases and V 5 bases, and 10 bases lay outside the gene matches. Germline V lookup: CDR1 MNHEY, CDR2 SVGAGI. The CDR3 runs to 16 residues. CDR3 region: CASSPLGLAGIDEQYF. DNA for the CDR3: TGTGCCAGCAGTCCTCTCGGACTAGCGGGAATCGACGAGCAGTACTTC.

There are a few counts of this clonotype. This chain joins TRBV3-1 and TRBJ2-7; no clear D gene. Deletions cut 1 base from V and 7 bases from J, with 8 bases between. The CDR3 loop spans 12 amino acids. From germline, CDR1 is LGHDT and CDR2 YNNKEL (reference sequence). In DNA, the CDR3 is TGTGCCAGCAGCCAAGGTCTTTTTGAGCAGTACTTC. This codes for CASSQGLFEQYF.

This clonotype is labeled as medium-sized. The chain combines TRBV3-1 with TRBJ2-3; 10 nucleotides agree with TRBD2. Germline CDR1 is LGHDT and CDR2 is YNNKEL (reference sequence). The CDR3 runs to 16 residues. V trimming: 1 base; J trimming: 2 bases; junction bases outside the gene matches: 3. In DNA form, the CDR3 reads TGTGCCAGCAGCCAAGTAGCGGGAGGCCCCACAGATACGCAGTATTTT. Translation: CASSQVAGGPTDTQYF.

CDR3 nucleotides: TGTGCCAGCAGCCCACGACTAGAAACGAACACCGGGGAGCTGTTTTTT. This codes for CASSPRLETNTGELFF. This chain connects TRBV7-6 to TRBJ2-2; possible D gene TRBD2, 6 bases. V gave up 5 bases and J gave up 0 bases, with 13 bases separating them. CDR3 length equals 16 residues. Looked up from germline, CDR1 is SGHVS and CDR2 is FNYEAQ. Full variable domain (outside the CDR3, taken from reference TRBV7-6 and TRBJ2-2): GAGVSQSPRYKVTKRGQDVALRCDPISGHVSLYWYRQALGQGPEFLTYFNYEAQQDKSGLPNDRFSAERPEGSISTLTIQRTEQRDSAMYRCASSPRLETNTGELFFGEGSRLTVL.

The chain uses TRBV19 and TRBJ2-3, with D perhaps TRBD1 (5 bases). The V gene lost 5 bases and the J gene lost 0 bases, with 9 bases spanning the gap. The CDR3 is 14 residues long. The germline gives CDR1 LNHDA, CDR2 SQIVND (reference sequence). The CDR3 here is CASSPDRSTDTQYF. CDR3 DNA: TGTGCCAGTAGTCCCGACAGAAGCACAGATACGCAGTATTTT.

This clonotype was counted at least ten times. This chain joins TRBV23-1 and TRBJ2-1, with unresolved D. TRBV23-1 is designated an ORF whose function remains uncertain. The CDR3 loop spans 14 amino acids. With 2 bases removed from V and 2 bases from J, the gap between germline ends came to 7 bases. Written as DNA, the CDR3 is TGCGCCAGCAGTCAAAGGGTTACCTACAATGAGCAGTTCTTC. Translation: CASSQRVTYNEQFF.

V usage is TRBV3-1 and J usage is TRBJ2-7; D not resolved. The CDR3 totals 12 residues. The germline CDR1 and CDR2 sequences are LGHDT and YNNKEL (reference sequence). The V end was cut by 4 bases, the J end by 7 bases, with 11 bases between. CDR3 amino acids: CASSRTKREQYF. In DNA form, the CDR3 reads TGTGCCAGCAGCCGCACCAAGAGGGAGCAGTACTTC.

By frequency in the sample, this clonotype is medium-sized (0.01 to 0.1%). The gene calls are TRBV28 and TRBJ2-7; D tentatively reads TRBD1 or TRBD2 (8 bases each). The CDR3 extends over 17 amino acids. Germline CDR1 MDHEN, CDR2 SYDVKM. V lost 6 bases and J lost 0, with 21 bases in between. CDR3 in amino acids: CASSQYGGGQASYEQYF. CDR3 DNA sequence: TGTGCCAGCAGCCAATACGGGGGGGGACAGGCCTCCTACGAGCAGTACTTC.

The chain links TRBV7-9 to TRBJ1-5; D call uncertain. CDR3 size: 14 residues. Germline assignment: CDR1 SEHNR and CDR2 FQNEAQ (reference sequence). V was trimmed by 3 bases and J by 1 base, leaving 7 bases between them. In DNA, the CDR3 is TGTGCCAGCAGCTTGACGGACAGCAATCAGCCCCAGCATTTT. The encoded protein is CASSLTDSNQPQHF.

This clonotype was detected ten times or more. For the CDR3, the DNA is TGTGCCAGCAGCCAAGTCGCGGAACAGATTCTATCAACTAATGAAAAACTGTTTTTT. Its translation: CASSQVAEQILSTNEKLFF. This rearrangement joins TRBV3-1 to TRBJ1-4; unclear D gene. Trimming pared 1 base from V and 0 bases from J, leaving 18 bases between. The CDR3 runs 19 residues. Germline assignment: CDR1 LGHDT and CDR2 YNNKEL (reference sequence).

This clonotype came up many times. The chain combines TRBV29-1 with TRBJ2-3; D not resolved. The V gene's germline CDR1 is SQVTM and CDR2 ANQGSEA. The V gene lost 7 bases and the J gene lost 4 bases, with 21 bases spanning the gap. This CDR3 has 15 amino acids. The CDR3 is CSAEDPGPGADTQYF. The CDR3 DNA is TGCAGCGCCGAGGATCCCGGCCCTGGGGCAGATACGCAGTATTTT.

This clonotype was observed at least ten times. V is TRBV20-1 and J is TRBJ1-2, with D possibly TRBD1 on 6 matching bases. The length of the CDR3 is 13 residues. Germline lookup yields CDR1 DFQATT and CDR2 SNEGSKA (reference sequence). V lost 3 bases and J lost 4, with 12 bases in between. The CDR3 spells CSASFDRIYGYTF. In nucleotides, the CDR3 is TGCAGTGCTAGCTTCGACAGGATCTATGGCTACACCTTC.

The V and J genes are TRBV7-2 and TRBJ2-2, with unresolved D. The CDR3 has 15 amino acids. The V gene lost 1 base and the J gene lost 5 bases, with 11 bases spanning the gap. The germline gives CDR1 SGHTA, CDR2 FQGNSA. CDR3 region: CASSLGRISTGELFF. As DNA, the CDR3 is TGTGCCAGCAGCTTAGGACGGATCTCGACCGGGGAGCTGTTTTTT.

This clonotype ranks as medium-sized (0.01 to 0.1%). This chain links TRBV29-1 with TRBJ2-5, with a possible D match to TRBD1 (6 bases). This CDR3 has 11 amino acids. Trimming stripped 7 bases from V and 5 bases from J, with 11 bases between. Germline CDR1 and CDR2: SQVTM and ANQGSEA. In DNA form, the CDR3 reads TGCAGCGCCGGGACAACGGAGACCCAGTACTTC. It translates to CSAGTTETQYF. The whole variable domain, remainder taken from reference TRBV29-1 and TRBJ2-5, is SAVISQKPSRDICQRGTSLTIQCQVDSQVTMMFWYRQQPGQSLTLIATANQGSEATYESGFVIDKFPISRPNLTFSTLTVSNMSPEDSSIYLCSAGTTETQYFGPGTRLLVL.

This clonotype was recorded many times. V gene TRBV4-3 combines with J gene TRBJ1-6; D unclear. This CDR3 contains 19 residues. Germline CDR1 reads LGHNA; CDR2 reads YSLEER. The V gene lost 0 bases and the J gene lost 1 base, with 16 bases spanning the gap. The CDR3 spells CASSQEAGIWGSYNSPLHF. For the CDR3, the DNA is TGCGCCAGCAGCCAAGAGGCGGGGATTTGGGGTTCCTATAATTCACCCCTCCACTTT.

This clonotype counts as medium-sized (0.01 to 0.1%). The V call is TRBV7-2, the J call TRBJ1-6; no definite D call. V shed 9 bases and J shed 7 bases, with 10 bases lying between them. There are 12 residues in the CDR3. Germline loops: CDR1 SGHTA, CDR2 FQGNSA. The DNA of the CDR3 is TGTGCCAGTAGCCCAGGAAATTCACCCCTCCACTTT. Amino acid sequence: CASSPGNSPLHF.

By frequency in the sample, this clonotype is medium-sized. This chain uses TRBV19 with TRBJ2-1; 10 bases match TRBD2. V dropped 2 bases and J dropped 7; count of bases not matched to a gene: 8. This CDR3 contains 16 residues. Germline loops: CDR1 LNHDA, CDR2 SQIVND (reference sequence). CDR3 nucleotides: TGTGCCAGTAGTATAAGAGCGGGAGGGGGGTTGAATGAGCAGTTCTTC. This gives the protein CASSIRAGGGLNEQFF.

This clonotype is judged medium-sized. The genes are TRBV5-1 and TRBJ2-7, with TRBD1 identical over 7 bases. Trimming removed 0 bases from V and 6 bases from J; junction bases left unmatched: 6. CDR3 length: 14 amino acids. Looked up from germline, CDR1 is SGHRS and CDR2 is YFSETQ. The CDR3 spells CASSLDGQALEQYF. The CDR3 DNA follows: TGCGCCAGCAGCTTGGATGGACAGGCCCTCGAGCAGTACTTC.

By share of the sample, this clonotype is medium-sized. CDR3 DNA: TGTGCCAGCAGCCCGGGGGCAAGGGGGTCCTACAATGAGCAGTTCTTC. Its protein is CASSPGARGSYNEQFF. V usage is TRBV27 and J usage is TRBJ2-1; tentatively, D is TRBD1 or TRBD2 (6 bases each). This CDR3 comprises 16 residues. CDR1 is MNHEY, CDR2 SMNVEV, per germline (reference sequence). V was trimmed by 6 bases and J by 1 base, leaving 16 bases between them.

This clonotype is termed medium-sized. This chain joins TRBV7-2 and TRBJ2-7, with 7 bases that match TRBD1. CDR3 length equals 17 residues. The ends lost 1 base at V and 2 bases at J; junction bases unmatched: 11. Per germline, CDR1 SGHTA and CDR2 FQGNSA. The CDR3 coding sequence is TGTGCCAGCAGCTTAGGGTGGGGCAGGGGGTTTGCCTACGAGCAGTACTTC. The encoded protein is CASSLGWGRGFAYEQYF.

This clonotype showed up many times. The J gene is TRBJ2-5, the V gene TRBV29-1; TRBD1 might be the D (6 bases). Germline CDR1 reads SQVTM; CDR2 reads ANQGSEA. This CDR3 contains 12 residues. Between the trimmed V and J ends, which lost 1 base and 5 bases, there was a span of 8 bases. The CDR3 here is CSVEADRETQYF. CDR3 nucleotide sequence: TGCAGCGTTGAAGCAGACAGGGAGACCCAGTACTTC.